These 18 T cell receptor beta chains share one sample of origin, sequenced in a study of shared clonotypes between healthy human individuals. TCRdb keeps only in-frame clones here, not all; method: immunoSEQ multiplex PCR. The data contain 1,100,000 or so clones, around three quarters of them singletons. Sequencing was performed on memory CD4+ T cells from PBMCs. Documented subset: CD45RA-negative fraction. The receptor source for this set is a man between 18 and 29 years old in good health. Some clones in this sample may be carry-over from other donors' samples.

This clone was recorded only once. This rearrangement joins TRBV25-1 to TRBJ1-2, with no clear D. Germline V gives CDR1 MGHDK, CDR2 SYGVNS. With 7 bases removed from V and 3 bases from J, the gap between germline ends came to 12 bases. This CDR3 comprises 13 residues. CDR3 sequence: CASTPQGYYGYTF. CDR3 in DNA: TGTGCCAGCACACCCCAAGGGTACTATGGCTACACCTTC.

The CDR3 spells CASSPSPDTQYF. DNA of the CDR3: TGTGCCAGCAGCCCCTCGCCAGATACGCAGTATTTT. The V and J genes are TRBV27 and TRBJ2-3; D is undetermined. The CDR3 is 12 amino acids. Germline lookup yields CDR1 MNHEY and CDR2 SMNVEV (reference sequence). V lost 6 bases and J 4 bases, leaving 8 bases between the germline ends.

In its sample, this clone was seen a few times. This chain connects TRBV6-1 to TRBJ2-7; TRBD2 matches at 8 bases. The CDR3 consists of 18 residues. V shed 3 bases, J shed 0 bases, and the junction held 13 bases outside the gene matches. CDR1 and CDR2 from the germline V gene are MNHNS and SASEGT. CDR3 DNA: TGTGCCAGCAGTGAGATCGGGAGGGCCATGATTAGCTCCTACGAGCAGTACTTC. Amino acids: CASSEIGRAMISSYEQYF.

V and J are TRBV5-6 and TRBJ2-2; 9 bases match TRBD1. J gave up 6 bases and V 4 bases, and 4 bases lay outside the gene matches. CDR3 length: 14 residues. Germline V gene lookup returns CDR1 SGHDT and CDR2 YYEEEE. The CDR3 DNA follows: TGTGCCAGCAGCCCGGACAGGGGTTCCGGGGAGCTGTTTTTT. Its translation is CASSPDRGSGELFF.

The gene calls are TRBV19 and TRBJ2-1; no definite D call. CDR3 length: 16 amino acids. CDR1 LNHDA and CDR2 SQIVND come from the germline V gene (reference sequence). Trimming removed 2 bases at V and 0 bases at J, with 11 bases between. Here the CDR3 reads CASSIILPSSYNEQFF. CDR3 nucleotides: TGTGCCAGTAGTATAATCCTGCCGAGCTCCTACAATGAGCAGTTCTTC.

The V gene is TRBV23-1, the J gene TRBJ2-7; 7 bases line up with TRBD2. TRBV23-1 carries the ORF label, with uncertain function. There are 13 residues in the CDR3. The CDR3: CAPGLAESYEQYF. The CDR3 nucleotides read TGCGCGCCCGGGCTAGCGGAGTCTTACGAGCAGTACTTC.

The chain combines TRBV29-1 with TRBJ1-1, with 7 bases matching TRBD1. CDR1 SQVTM and CDR2 ANQGSEA come from the germline V gene. The CDR3 sequence is 17 residues long. After removal of 5 bases from V and 3 bases from J, the junction contained 18 bases not matched to a gene. This CDR3 is CSVFPAGARGSDTEAFF. CDR3 nucleotide sequence: TGCAGCGTTTTCCCGGCAGGGGCCAGGGGGTCAGACACTGAAGCTTTCTTT.

The chain couples TRBV7-9 to TRBJ2-2; the match to TRBD2 covers 9 bases. V lost 5 bases to trimming and J lost 5 bases; unmatched junction nucleotides: 9. CDR3 length: 16 residues. Per the germline V gene, CDR1 is SEHNR and CDR2 is FQNEAQ (reference sequence). CDR3 coding DNA: TGTGCCAGCAGCAGCCTTGGTAGCGGGAGAACCGGGGAGCTGTTTTTT. Protein: CASSSLGSGRTGELFF. The full variable domain, its missing parts supplied by reference TRBV7-9 and TRBJ2-2, is DTGVSQNPRHKITKRGQNVTFRCDPISEHNRLYWYRQTLGQGPEFLTYFQNEAQLEKSRLLSDRFSAERPKGSFSTLEIQRTEQGDSAMYLCASSSLGSGRTGELFFGEGSRLTVL.

The chain couples TRBV2 to TRBJ2-1; D is unresolved. CDR1 is SNHLY, CDR2 FYNNEI, per germline. Trimming stripped 5 bases from V and 5 bases from J, with 13 bases between. The CDR3 is 14 residues long. This CDR3 reads CASSPEQIHNEQFF. CDR3 sequence (DNA): TGTGCCAGCAGTCCGGAGCAAATCCACAATGAGCAGTTCTTC.

The chain links TRBV19 to TRBJ2-7, with D maybe TRBD1 (6 bases). Germline CDR1 reads LNHDA; CDR2 reads SQIVND (reference sequence). With 6 bases removed from V and 0 bases from J, the gap between germline ends came to 15 bases. The CDR3 has 15 residues. Here the CDR3 reads CASSHSGTNSYEQYF. CDR3 bases: TGTGCCAGTAGCCATTCCGGGACAAACTCCTACGAGCAGTACTTC.

The chain employs TRBV7-2 and TRBJ1-2; a possible D gene is TRBD1 (5 bases). Germline CDR1 reads SGHTA; CDR2 reads FQGNSA. The CDR3 is 14 residues long. Trimming pared 7 bases from V and 5 bases from J, leaving 17 bases between. The CDR3 DNA follows: TGTGCCAGCACTCCAACCGTGGGGGTTTATGGCTACACCTTC. Translating gives CASTPTVGVYGYTF.

The rearrangement uses TRBV19 and TRBJ2-3, with 8 bases lining up with TRBD2. Unmatched junction bases numbered 13, after V lost 5 bases and J lost 0 bases. The CDR3 runs 18 residues. The germline V gene has CDR1 LNHDA and CDR2 SQIVND (reference sequence). The CDR3 sequence is CASSSSPGGITSTDTQYF. CDR3 DNA sequence: TGTGCCAGTAGTTCGAGTCCGGGAGGGATTACTAGCACAGATACGCAGTATTTT.

The rearrangement uses TRBV5-6 and TRBJ2-1; D might be TRBD2 (5 bases). The CDR3 runs to 15 residues. Germline CDR1 is SGHDT and CDR2 is YYEEEE. V lost 4 bases and J lost 1, with 12 bases in between. CDR3 loop: CASSLERTSYNEQFF. CDR3 in DNA: TGTGCCAGCAGCCTCGAGCGGACTTCCTACAATGAGCAGTTCTTC.

The chain carries TRBV28 and TRBJ1-5, with TRBD1 matching 7 bases. The CDR3 totals 16 residues. CDR1 and CDR2 (germline): MDHEN, SYDVKM. J gave up 0 bases and V 9 bases, and 11 bases lay outside the gene matches. The CDR3 bases are TGTGCCAGTGCGACAGGGTTCTCTTTTAGCAATCAGCCCCAGCATTTT. Translating it yields CASATGFSFSNQPQHF.

The chain has TRBV4-2 and TRBJ2-3; the match to TRBD2 covers 8 bases. Germline V gene lookup returns CDR1 LGHNA and CDR2 YNFKEQ. Trimming removed 4 bases from V and 4 bases from J; junction bases left unmatched: 10. This CDR3 comprises 16 residues. The CDR3 spells CASSRRPAGESDTQYF. The CDR3 coding sequence is TGTGCCAGCAGCCGGCGGCCAGCGGGAGAGTCAGATACGCAGTATTTT.

J is TRBJ2-5 and V is TRBV19; 7 bases map to TRBD1. The CDR3 consists of 15 residues. Germline CDR1 LNHDA, CDR2 SQIVND (reference sequence). After removal of 4 bases from V and 1 base from J, the junction contained 6 bases not matched to a gene. CDR3 sequence: CASSTSRGPQETQYF. CDR3 DNA: TGTGCCAGTAGTACCTCGAGGGGGCCCCAAGAGACCCAGTACTTC.

The gene calls are TRBV28 and TRBJ2-2, with 7 bases fitting TRBD1. J lost 2 bases, V lost 4 bases, and 4 bases had no gene match. This CDR3 comprises 15 residues. Per the germline V gene, CDR1 is MDHEN and CDR2 is SYDVKM. CDR3 nucleotide sequence: TGTGCCAGCAGTTCCCGGGACAGCAACACCGGGGAGCTGTTTTTT. Protein product: CASSSRDSNTGELFF. The full variable domain, its missing parts supplied by reference TRBV28 and TRBJ2-2, is DVKVTQSSRYLVKRTGEKVFLECVQDMDHENMFWYRQDPGLGLRLIYFSYDVKMKEKGDIPEGYSVSREKKERFSLILESASTNQTSMYLCASSSRDSNTGELFFGEGSRLTVL.

The chain uses TRBV15 and TRBJ1-5, with TRBD1 as a possible D gene (5 bases). Per germline, CDR1 LNHNV and CDR2 YYDKDF (reference sequence). The CDR3 is made up of 14 amino acids. V lost 3 bases, J lost 10 bases, and 16 bases lay in between. The CDR3 loop is CATSSSPRGDPQHF. In DNA, the CDR3 is TGTGCCACCAGCAGTTCTCCTCGGGGCGATCCCCAGCATTTT.